The 14 T cell receptor beta chains in this list originate from one sample, sequenced in a study of shared clonotypes between healthy human individuals. The assay was immunoSEQ multiplex PCR, and TCRdb's table has in-frame clones only and misses some. The sample includes some 1,400,000 clones, roughly 96% of them seen just once. The source material was naive CD4+ T cells sorted from blood. The subset here: CD45RA+ positively selected. All receptors derive from a man aged 25 to 45 in good health.

The chain is built from TRBV19 and TRBJ2-7; 8 nucleotides agree with TRBD1. Germline CDR1 LNHDA, CDR2 SQIVND (reference sequence). CDR3 size: 13 residues. The ends lost 8 bases at V and 7 bases at J; junction bases unmatched: 10. The CDR3 loop is CASRDRPEEEQYF. CDR3 nucleotide sequence: TGTGCCAGTCGGGACAGGCCCGAGGAAGAGCAGTACTTC.

The count of this clone is one. This same CDR3 is encoded by further DNA sequences in the sample. V usage is TRBV6-1 and J usage is TRBJ2-7, with 8 positions matching TRBD1. The V and J ends lost 8 bases and 4 bases, in that order; junction bases with no gene match: 4. Germline V gene data show CDR1 as MNHNS and CDR2 as SASEGT. The CDR3 length is 12 residues. DNA of the CDR3: TGTGCCAGCGGACAGGGACCATACGAGCAGTACTTC. This translates into CASGQGPYEQYF.

This chain joins TRBV11-2 and TRBJ2-7; 16 nucleotides line up with TRBD2. Trimming took 5 bases from V and 2 from J; bases not matched to a gene: 3. This CDR3 comprises 16 residues. CDR1 is SGHAT, CDR2 FQNNGV, per germline. The CDR3 nucleotides are TGTGCCAGCAGCAAGGGACTAGCGGGAGGGGCCTACGAGCAGTACTTC. Translating gives CASSKGLAGGAYEQYF.

J is TRBJ2-3 and V is TRBV7-9; 10 positions agree with TRBD2. CDR3 length: 17 residues. Germline V gives CDR1 SEHNR, CDR2 FQNEAQ (reference sequence). The V and J ends lost 7 bases and 5 bases, in that order; junction bases with no gene match: 15. CDR3 amino acids: CASKGLLGSSGRDTQYF. The CDR3 DNA reads as TGTGCCAGCAAAGGACTTCTAGGGTCTAGCGGGAGAGATACGCAGTATTTT.

In this sample, this clone turned up once. V is TRBV28 and J is TRBJ1-5, with D perhaps TRBD1 (6 bases). V lost 5 bases and J lost 7, with 15 bases in between. The CDR3 is made up of 14 amino acids. The germline V gene has CDR1 MDHEN and CDR2 SYDVKM. The CDR3 DNA reads TGTGCCAGCAGTGAAGACAGGCTGAGGCAGCCCCAGCATTTT. This encodes CASSEDRLRQPQHF.

This sequence joins TRBV5-5 and TRBJ1-2; no reliable D call. The CDR3 covers 12 residues. Germline V gene sequence: CDR1 SGHKS, CDR2 YYEKEE (reference sequence). V was cut by 6 bases and J by 2 bases, with 8 bases left in between. The CDR3 sequence is CASTPGNYGYTF. CDR3 nucleotide sequence: TGTGCCAGCACCCCGGGGAACTATGGCTACACCTTC.

The rearrangement uses TRBV7-9 and TRBJ2-5; maybe TRBD2 (6 bases). The V and J ends lost 5 bases and 5 bases respectively, with 18 bases between them. The CDR3 sequence is 15 residues long. Germline assignment: CDR1 SEHNR and CDR2 FQNEAQ (reference sequence). CDR3: CASSPRGGDVETQYF. In nucleotides, the CDR3 is TGTGCCAGCAGCCCCCGTGGAGGGGATGTGGAGACCCAGTACTTC. Supplemented by reference TRBV7-9 and TRBJ2-5, the full variable domain reads DTGVSQNPRHKITKRGQNVTFRCDPISEHNRLYWYRQTLGQGPEFLTYFQNEAQLEKSRLLSDRFSAERPKGSFSTLEIQRTEQGDSAMYLCASSPRGGDVETQYFGPGTRLLVL.

To note about this clone: This sample includes further DNA sequences coding for the same CDR3. This rearrangement joins TRBV28 to TRBJ2-1, with D tentatively TRBD1 or TRBD2 (5 bases each). The germline CDR1 and CDR2 sequences are MDHEN and SYDVKM. The V end lost 3 bases, the J end lost 4 bases, and 10 bases lay between the germline ends. The CDR3 loop spans 14 amino acids. The CDR3 nucleotides are TGTGCCAGCAGTTTCCCTGGGACGTACAATGAGCAGTTCTTC. Its protein product is CASSFPGTYNEQFF.

This clone was counted once. The rearrangement joins TRBV25-1 to TRBJ2-1; the D gene could be TRBD1 or TRBD2 (6 bases each). Germline CDR1 MGHDK, CDR2 SYGVNS. V lost 5 bases and J lost 3, with 14 bases in between. The CDR3 consists of 15 residues. This CDR3 is CASSTGTGVYNEQFF. The CDR3 DNA sequence: TGTGCCAGCAGTACAGGGACGGGGGTCTACAATGAGCAGTTCTTC.

Regarding this clone: Additional DNA sequences in this sample encode the identical CDR3. V gene TRBV5-1 combines with J gene TRBJ2-3; D ambiguous. The germline gives CDR1 SGHRS, CDR2 YFSETQ. There are 11 residues in the CDR3. Trimming took off 4 bases at V and 2 bases at J, with 2 bases between the two ends. The CDR3: CASSLTDTQYF. The DNA of the CDR3 is TGCGCCAGCAGCCTCACAGATACGCAGTATTTT. The full variable domain, in which reference TRBV5-1 and TRBJ2-3 provide the parts outside the CDR3, is KAGVTQTPRYLIKTRGQQVTLSCSPISGHRSVSWYQQTPGQGLQFLFEYFSETQRNKGNFPGRFSGRQFSNSRSEMNVSTLELGDSALYLCASSLTDTQYFGPGTRLTVL.

The chain links TRBV5-4 to TRBJ2-7; 8 bases are a match to TRBD1. Germline V gene sequence: CDR1 SGHNT, CDR2 YYREEE (reference sequence). The CDR3 is made up of 15 amino acids. Unmatched junction bases numbered 5, after V lost 0 bases and J lost 3 bases. CDR3 sequence (DNA): TGTGCCAGCAGCTTGGGGTCAGGGGGCGGCTACGAGCAGTACTTC. Translation: CASSLGSGGGYEQYF.

J is TRBJ2-5 and V is TRBV25-1, with TRBD2 matching over 9 bases. V gave up 4 bases and J gave up 5 bases; unmatched junction bases: 14. CDR3 size: 17 residues. Per the germline V gene, CDR1 is MGHDK and CDR2 is SYGVNS. The CDR3 nucleotides are TGTGCCAGCAGTGTAGGCGGGAGGGCCCTCTTTGAGGAGACCCAGTACTTC. Translated, it gives CASSVGGRALFEETQYF.

This clone was counted a single time. V gene TRBV5-1 combines with J gene TRBJ2-1; TRBD2 matches 11 bases. CDR3 length: 15 amino acids. The germline gives CDR1 SGHRS, CDR2 YFSETQ. J gave up 4 bases and V 6 bases, and 6 bases lay outside the gene matches. The CDR3 sequence is CASTILAGEYNEQFF. DNA of the CDR3: TGCGCCAGCACTATACTAGCGGGAGAGTACAATGAGCAGTTCTTC.

For this clone: Other DNA variants within this sample encode the same CDR3. This sequence joins TRBV2 and TRBJ2-1; the D is unclear. Germline lookup yields CDR1 SNHLY and CDR2 FYNNEI. Trimming cost V 6 bases and J 4 bases, with 4 bases left between them. The CDR3 consists of 11 residues. CDR3 nucleotide sequence: TGTGCCAGCAGGGCATACAATGAGCAGTTCTTC. Encoded protein: CASRAYNEQFF.